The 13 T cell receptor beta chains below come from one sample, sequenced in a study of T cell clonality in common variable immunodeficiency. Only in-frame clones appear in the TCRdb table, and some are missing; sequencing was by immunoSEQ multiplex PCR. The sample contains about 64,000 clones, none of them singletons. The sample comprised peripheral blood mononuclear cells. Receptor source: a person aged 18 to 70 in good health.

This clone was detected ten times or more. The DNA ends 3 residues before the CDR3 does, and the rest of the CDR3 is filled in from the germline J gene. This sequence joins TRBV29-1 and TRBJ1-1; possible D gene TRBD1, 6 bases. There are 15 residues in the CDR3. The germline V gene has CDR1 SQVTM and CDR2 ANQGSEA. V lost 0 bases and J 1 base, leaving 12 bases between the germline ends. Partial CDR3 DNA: TGCAGCGTTGAAGATCTGGGACAACCGAACACTGAA. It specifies CSVEDLGQPNTE. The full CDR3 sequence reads CSVEDLGQPNTEAFF.

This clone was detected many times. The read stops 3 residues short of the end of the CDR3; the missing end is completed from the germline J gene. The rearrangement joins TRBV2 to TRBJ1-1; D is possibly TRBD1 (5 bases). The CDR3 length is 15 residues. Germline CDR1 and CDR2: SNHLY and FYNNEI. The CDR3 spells CASSERWDPGREAFF. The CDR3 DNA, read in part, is TGTGCCAGCAGTGAAAGATGGGATCCAGGGAGGGAA.

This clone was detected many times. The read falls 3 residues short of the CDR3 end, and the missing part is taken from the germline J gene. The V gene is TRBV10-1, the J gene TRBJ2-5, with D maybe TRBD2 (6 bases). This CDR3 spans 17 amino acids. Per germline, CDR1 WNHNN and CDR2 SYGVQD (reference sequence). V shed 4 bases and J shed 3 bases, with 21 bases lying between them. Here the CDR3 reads CASSGPISSGEEETQYF. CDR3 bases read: TGCGCCAGCAGTGGACCAATAAGTAGCGGAGAAGAAGAGACC.

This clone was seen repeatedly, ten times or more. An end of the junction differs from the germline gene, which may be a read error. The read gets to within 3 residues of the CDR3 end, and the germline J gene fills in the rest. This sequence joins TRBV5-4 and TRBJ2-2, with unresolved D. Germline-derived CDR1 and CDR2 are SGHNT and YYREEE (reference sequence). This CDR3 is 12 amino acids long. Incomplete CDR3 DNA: TGTGCCAGCAGCTTCGACACCAGGGAG. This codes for CASSFDTRE. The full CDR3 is CASSFDTRELFF.

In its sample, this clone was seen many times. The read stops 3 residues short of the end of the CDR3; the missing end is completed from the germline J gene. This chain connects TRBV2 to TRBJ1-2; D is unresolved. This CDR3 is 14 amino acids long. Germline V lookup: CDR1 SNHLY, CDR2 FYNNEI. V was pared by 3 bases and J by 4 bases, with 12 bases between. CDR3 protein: CASSDLGLGYGYTF. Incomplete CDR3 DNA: TGTGCCAGCAGTGATTTAGGGTTAGGCTATGGC.

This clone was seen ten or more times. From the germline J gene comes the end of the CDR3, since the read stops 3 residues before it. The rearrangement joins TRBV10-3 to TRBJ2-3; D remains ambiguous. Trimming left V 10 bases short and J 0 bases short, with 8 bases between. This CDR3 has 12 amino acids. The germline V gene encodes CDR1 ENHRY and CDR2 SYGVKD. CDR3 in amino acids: CASFSSTDTQYF. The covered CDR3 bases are TGTGCCAGCTTCAGTAGCACAGATACG.

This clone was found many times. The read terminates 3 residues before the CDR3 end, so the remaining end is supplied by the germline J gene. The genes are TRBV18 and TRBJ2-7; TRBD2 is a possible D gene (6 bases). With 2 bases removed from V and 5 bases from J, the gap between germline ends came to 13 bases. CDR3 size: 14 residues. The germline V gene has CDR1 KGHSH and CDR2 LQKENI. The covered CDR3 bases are TGTGCCAGCTCACCATTGGGACTTAATGACGAG. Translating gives CASSPLGLNDE. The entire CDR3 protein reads CASSPLGLNDEQYF.

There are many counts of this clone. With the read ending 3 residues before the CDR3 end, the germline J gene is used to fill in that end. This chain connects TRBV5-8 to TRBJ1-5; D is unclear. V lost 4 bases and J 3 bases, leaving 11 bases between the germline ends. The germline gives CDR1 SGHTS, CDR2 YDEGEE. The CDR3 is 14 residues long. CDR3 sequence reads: CASSLQGPNQPQHF. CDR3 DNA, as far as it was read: TGTGCCAGCAGCCTGCAAGGGCCCAATCAGCCC.

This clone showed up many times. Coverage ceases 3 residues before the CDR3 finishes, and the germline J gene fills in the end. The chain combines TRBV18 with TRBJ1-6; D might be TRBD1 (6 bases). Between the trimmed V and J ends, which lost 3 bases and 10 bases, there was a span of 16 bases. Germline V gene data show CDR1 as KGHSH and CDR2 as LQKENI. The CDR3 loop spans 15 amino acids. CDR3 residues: CASSPQGTTSSPLHF. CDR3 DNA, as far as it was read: TGTGCCAGCTCACCCCAAGGGACAACATCCTCACCC.

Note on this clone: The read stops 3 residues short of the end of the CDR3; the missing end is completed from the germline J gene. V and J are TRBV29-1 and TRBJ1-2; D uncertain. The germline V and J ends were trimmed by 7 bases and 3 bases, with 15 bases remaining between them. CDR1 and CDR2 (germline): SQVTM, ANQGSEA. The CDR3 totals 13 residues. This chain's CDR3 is CSESKGLDYGYTF. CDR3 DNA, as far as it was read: TGCAGCGAGAGTAAAGGGCTGGACTATGGC. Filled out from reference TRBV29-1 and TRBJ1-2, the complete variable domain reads SAVISQKPSRDICQRGTSLTIQCQVDSQVTMMFWYRQQPGQSLTLIATANQGSEATYESGFVIDKFPISRPNLTFSTLTVSNMSPEDSSIYLCSESKGLDYGYTFGSGTRLTVV.

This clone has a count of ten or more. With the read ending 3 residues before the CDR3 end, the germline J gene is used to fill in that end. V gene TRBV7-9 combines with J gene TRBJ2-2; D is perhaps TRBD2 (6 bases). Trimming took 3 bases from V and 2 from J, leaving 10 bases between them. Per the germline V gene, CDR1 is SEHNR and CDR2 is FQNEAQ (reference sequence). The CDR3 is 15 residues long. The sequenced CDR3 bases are TGTGCCAGCAGCTTTAGCGGACCCAACACCGGGGAG. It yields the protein CASSFSGPNTGE. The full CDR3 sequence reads CASSFSGPNTGELFF.

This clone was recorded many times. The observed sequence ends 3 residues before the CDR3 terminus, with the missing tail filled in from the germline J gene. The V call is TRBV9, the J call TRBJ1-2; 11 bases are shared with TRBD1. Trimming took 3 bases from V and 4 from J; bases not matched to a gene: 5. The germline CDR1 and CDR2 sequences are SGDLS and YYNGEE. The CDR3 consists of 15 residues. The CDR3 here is CASSAGTGGIYGYTF. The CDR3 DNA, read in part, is TGTGCCAGCAGCGCCGGGACAGGGGGAATCTATGGC. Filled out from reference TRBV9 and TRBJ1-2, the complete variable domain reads DSGVTQTPKHLITATGQRVTLRCSPRSGDLSVYWYQQSLDQGLQFLIQYYNGEERAKGNILERFSAQQFPDLHSELNLSSLELGDSALYFCASSAGTGGIYGYTFGSGTRLTVV.

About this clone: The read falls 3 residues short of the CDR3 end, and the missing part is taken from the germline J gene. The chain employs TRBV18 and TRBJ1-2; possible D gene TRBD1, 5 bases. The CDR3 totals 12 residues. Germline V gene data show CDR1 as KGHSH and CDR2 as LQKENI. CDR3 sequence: CASSPDSYDYTF. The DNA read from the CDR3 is TGTGCCAGCTCACCAGACAGCTACGAC.